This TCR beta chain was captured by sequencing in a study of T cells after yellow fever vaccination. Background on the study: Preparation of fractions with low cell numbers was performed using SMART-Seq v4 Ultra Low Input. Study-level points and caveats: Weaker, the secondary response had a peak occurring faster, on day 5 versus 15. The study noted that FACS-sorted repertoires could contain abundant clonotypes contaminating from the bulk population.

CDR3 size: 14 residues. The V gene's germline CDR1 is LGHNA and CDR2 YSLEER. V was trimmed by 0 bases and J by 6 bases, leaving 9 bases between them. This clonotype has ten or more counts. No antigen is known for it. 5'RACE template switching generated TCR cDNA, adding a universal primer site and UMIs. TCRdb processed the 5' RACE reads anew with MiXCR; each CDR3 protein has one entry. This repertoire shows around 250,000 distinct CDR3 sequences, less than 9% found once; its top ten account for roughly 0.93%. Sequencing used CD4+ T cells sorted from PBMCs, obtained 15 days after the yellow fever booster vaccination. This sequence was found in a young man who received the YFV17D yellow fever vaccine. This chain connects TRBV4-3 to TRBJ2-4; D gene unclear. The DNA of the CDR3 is TGCGCCAGCAGCCAAGATCGGCAGAGAAACATTCAGTACTTC. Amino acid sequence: CASSQDRQRNIQYF.